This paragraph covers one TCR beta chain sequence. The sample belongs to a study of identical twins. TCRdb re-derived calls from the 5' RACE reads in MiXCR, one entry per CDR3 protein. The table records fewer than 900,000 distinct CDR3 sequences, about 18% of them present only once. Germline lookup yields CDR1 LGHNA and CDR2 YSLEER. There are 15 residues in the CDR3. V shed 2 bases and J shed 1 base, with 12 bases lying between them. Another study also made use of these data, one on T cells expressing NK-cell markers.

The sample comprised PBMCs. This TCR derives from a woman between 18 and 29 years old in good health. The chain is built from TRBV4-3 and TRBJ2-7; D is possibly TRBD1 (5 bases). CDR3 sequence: CASSQSVQESYEQYF. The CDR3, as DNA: TGCGCCAGCAGCCAATCGGTACAGGAATCCTACGAGCAGTACTTC.